This TCR beta chain was identified in a study of cytomegalovirus exposure and HLA in healthy donors. The PCR contained 60 Vbeta and 13 Jbeta primers. Libraries were prepared by immunoSEQ multiplex PCR; TCRdb keeps only in-frame clonotypes and omits some of them. This sample has about 140,000 clones; about 76% occur once, and the top ten carry more than 3%. Trimming left V 4 bases short and J 14 bases short, with 24 bases between. The CDR3 is 15 amino acids. Germline CDR1 is KGHSH and CDR2 is LQKENI. The chain combines TRBV18 with TRBJ2-1; tentatively, D is TRBD1 (5 bases). The specimen was PBMCs. This TCR derives from a man between 18 and 35 years old in good health and CMV-seronegative. The CDR3 sequence: CASSHRAVLSLGEFF. For the CDR3, the DNA is TGTGCCAGCTCACACCGGGCCGTGCTTTCCCTAGGGGAGTTCTTC.